This TCR beta chain was sequenced for a study of T cells in Graves' hyperthyroidism and ophthalmopathy. From RNA transcripts, TCR beta CDR3 regions were amplified. The study used the HTBI primer set for a first-round RT-PCR of the TCR CDR3. TCRdb passed the multiplex PCR reads through MiXCR, listing each CDR3 protein once. The sample shows hundreds of thousands of distinct CDR3 sequences, 15% to 19% of them seen only once. Study-wide findings and caveats: The model's output predicted ophthalmopathy at a median of around 7 months prior to onset.

Graves' hyperthyroidism without ophthalmopathy progression within 18 months was termed stable. Recently diagnosed hyperthyroidism of less than 2 months' duration affected patients aged 18 to 65. This clonotype was recorded many times. The antigen is unknown. At one of its ends the junction is not consistent with the germline gene, which may arise from a read error. The CDR3 spans 12 residues. Germline-derived CDR1 and CDR2 are LGHDT and YNNKEL (reference sequence). Sample: blood. The clonotype was recovered from a woman aged 18-35 years with Graves' hyperthyroidism. The chain has TRBV3-1 and TRBJ2-5; 7 bases are shared with TRBD2. The DNA of the CDR3 is TGTGCCAGCAGCCAAGTCGACCGGGGGGTAAACTTC. It yields the protein CASSQVDRGVNF.